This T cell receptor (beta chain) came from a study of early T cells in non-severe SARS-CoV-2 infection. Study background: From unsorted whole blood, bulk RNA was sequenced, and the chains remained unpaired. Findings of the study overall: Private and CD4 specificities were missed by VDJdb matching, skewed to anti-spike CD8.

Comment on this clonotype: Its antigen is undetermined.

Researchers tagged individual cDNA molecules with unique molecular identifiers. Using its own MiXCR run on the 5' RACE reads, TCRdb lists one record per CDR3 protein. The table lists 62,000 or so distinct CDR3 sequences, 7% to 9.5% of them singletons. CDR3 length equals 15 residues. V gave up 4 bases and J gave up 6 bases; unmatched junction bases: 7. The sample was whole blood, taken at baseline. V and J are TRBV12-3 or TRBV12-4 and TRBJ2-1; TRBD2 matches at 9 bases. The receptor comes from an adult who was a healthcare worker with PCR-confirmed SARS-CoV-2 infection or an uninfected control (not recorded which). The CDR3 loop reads CASSSSGTNANEQFF. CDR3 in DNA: TGTGCCAGCAGTTCTAGCGGGACAAACGCCAATGAGCAGTTCTTC.